This record concerns one TCR beta chain sequence. What it recognizes is unknown. Several immunoSEQ plates held equal portions of the genomic DNA taken from each subset. Assay used: immunoSEQ multiplex PCR; TCRdb lists only in-frame clones, some missing. The sample includes more than 2,000,000 clones, approximately 95% seen only once; the top ten take approximately 0.4%. Germline CDR1 and CDR2: MDHEN and SYDVKM. V was clipped by 7 bases and J by 2 bases; unmatched bases: 10. The CDR3 is 15 amino acids. The donors were adults (healthy and HIV-negative) with no recent acute infections or vaccinations. The data originate from a study of shared clonotypes between healthy human individuals. Overall study findings and caveats: Shared across several donors were approximately 5% of the naive CD4 clonotypes.

The source of this sequence is a man between 18 and 29 years old in good health. Some clones in this sample may be carry-over from other donors' samples. Source material: naive CD4+ T cells from PBMCs. Subset indicated: CD45RA+ positively selected. The chain links TRBV28 to TRBJ2-7; 8 bases fit TRBD1. The CDR3 coding sequence is TGTGCCAGCACCAACCTAGGACAGGGAACCTACGAGCAGTACTTC. Translated: CASTNLGQGTYEQYF.